This T cell receptor (beta chain) comes out of a study of blood T cell repertoires in COVID-19. This CDR3 has 16 amino acids. The V segment lost 4 bases and the J segment 9 bases; nucleotides outside the gene matches: 13. Germline values: CDR1 KGHSH, CDR2 LQKENI. Clones were read by immunoSEQ multiplex PCR, and TCRdb kept only the in-frame ones, dropping some. The sample yields 150,000 to 200,000 clones, about 86% seen once. The TCR was taken from a human donor with acute or convalescent COVID-19. The donor label of this sample is uncertain. Sequencing was carried out using peripheral blood. J is TRBJ2-1 and V is TRBV18, with 9 bases identical to TRBD2. CDR3: CASSLAQVAGVGEQFF. CDR3 bases: TGTGCCAGCTCACTAGCGCAGGTAGCGGGAGTTGGTGAGCAGTTCTTC.